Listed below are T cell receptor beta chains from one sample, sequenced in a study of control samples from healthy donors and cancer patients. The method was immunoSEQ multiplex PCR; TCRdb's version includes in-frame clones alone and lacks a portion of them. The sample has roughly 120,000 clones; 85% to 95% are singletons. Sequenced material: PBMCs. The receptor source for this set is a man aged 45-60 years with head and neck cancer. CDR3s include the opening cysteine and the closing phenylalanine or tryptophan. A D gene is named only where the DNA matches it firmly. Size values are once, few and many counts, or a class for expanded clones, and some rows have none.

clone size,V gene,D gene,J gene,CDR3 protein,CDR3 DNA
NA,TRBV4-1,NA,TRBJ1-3,CASSQGTGAGNTIYF,TGCGCCAGCAGCCAAGGGACTGGGGCTGGAAACACCATATATTTT
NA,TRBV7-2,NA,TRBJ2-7,CASSQGLRDYEQYF,TGTGCCAGCAGCCAGGGACTCCGAGACTACGAGCAGTACTTC
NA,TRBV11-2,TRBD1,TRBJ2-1,CASSRTGVSYNEQFF,TGTGCCAGCAGCCGAACAGGGGTCTCCTACAATGAGCAGTTCTTC
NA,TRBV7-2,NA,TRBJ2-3,CASSRGGNTDTQYF,TGTGCCAGCAGCCGTGGGGGGAACACAGATACGCAGTATTTT
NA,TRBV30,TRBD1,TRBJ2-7,CASTTGDYEQYF,TGTGCCTCGACGACAGGGGACTACGAGCAGTACTTC
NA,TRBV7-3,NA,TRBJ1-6,CASSTTVNNSPLHF,TGTGCCAGCAGCACGACAGTCAATAATTCACCCCTCCACTTT
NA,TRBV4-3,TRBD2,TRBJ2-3,CASSQEFMASGGRGVTDTQYF,TGCGCCAGCAGCCAAGAGTTCATGGCTAGCGGGGGGAGGGGGGTCACAGATACGCAGTATTTT
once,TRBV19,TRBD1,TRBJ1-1,CASATDRGDTEAFF,TGTGCCAGTGCCACCGACAGGGGGGACACTGAAGCTTTCTTT
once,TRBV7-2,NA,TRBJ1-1,CASSLGRNTEAFF,TGTGCCAGCAGCTTAGGGAGGAACACTGAAGCTTTCTTT
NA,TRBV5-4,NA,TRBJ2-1,CASSFGGYNEQFF,TGTGCCAGCAGCTTCGGGGGCTACAATGAGCAGTTCTTC
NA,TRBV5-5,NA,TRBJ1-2,CASSFRLGGAKIYGYTF,TGTGCCAGCAGCTTTAGGTTGGGAGGGGCGAAAATCTATGGCTACACCTTC
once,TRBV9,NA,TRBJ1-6,CASSVELQGNSPLHF,TGTGCCAGCAGCGTAGAGCTACAGGGAAACTCACCCCTCCACTTT
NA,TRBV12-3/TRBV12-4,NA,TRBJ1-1,CASSLAPGTEAFF,TGTGCCAGCAGTTTAGCGCCGGGCACTGAAGCTTTCTTT
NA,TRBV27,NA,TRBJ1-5,CASRLDSNQPQHF,TGTGCCAGCAGGCTCGACAGTAATCAGCCCCAGCATTTT